These T cell receptor beta chains were read from a single sample in a study of blood T cell repertoires in COVID-19. Clones were sequenced by immunoSEQ multiplex PCR, and TCRdb holds only the in-frame ones, with some missing. The table lists about 210,000 clones, roughly 84% of them singletons. The source material was PBMCs or T cells enriched from blood (not recorded which). These receptors were obtained from a man aged 25 to 40 in a cohort exposed to, infected with or recovered from COVID-19 (not recorded which). CDR3s include the opening cysteine and the closing phenylalanine or tryptophan. Each record gives: J gene, D gene, V gene, clone size, CDR3 protein, CDR3 DNA. The D gene is left open where the match is weak. The size entry is marked missing in some rows and otherwise reads once, few, many or a size class.

TRBJ1-5,TRBD1,TRBV19,.,CASRQGGSGGGNQPQHF,TGTGCCTCCCGACAGGGCGGGAGCGGGGGTGGCAATCAGCCCCAGCATTTT
TRBJ1-1,TRBD1,TRBV28,.,CASSLSSTGEAFF,TGTGCCAGCAGTTTGTCGTCGACAGGGGAAGCTTTCTTT
TRBJ2-1,TRBD2,TRBV27,.,CASSPPGTSGLNSYNEQFF,TGTGCCAGCAGCCCTCCCGGGACTAGCGGGCTAAATTCCTACAATGAGCAGTTCTTC
TRBJ2-3,TRBD1,TRBV7-9,.,CASSFLQGAAADTQYF,TGTGCCAGCAGCTTCCTACAGGGGGCGGCCGCGGATACGCAGTATTTT
TRBJ1-1,.,TRBV7-9,once,CASSFAGLYEAFF,TGTGCCAGCAGCTTCGCAGGGCTTTACGAAGCTTTCTTT
TRBJ2-7,.,TRBV7-9,.,CASSLHELGRYEQYF,TGTGCCAGCAGCTTACATGAACTAGGGCGGTACGAGCAGTACTTC
TRBJ2-2,.,TRBV18,.,CASSPSFSGINTGELFF,TGTGCCAGCTCACCCTCGTTCTCGGGGATTAACACCGGGGAGCTGTTTTTT
TRBJ1-2,.,TRBV10-1,.,CASSESPYGGYTF,TGCGCCAGCAGTGAGAGTCCCTACGGGGGCTACACCTTC
TRBJ1-1,.,TRBV7-2,.,CASSLGTATLEAFF,TGTGCCAGCAGCTTAGGGACAGCAACCCTTGAAGCTTTCTTT
TRBJ1-2,.,TRBV21-1,few,CASSKAPRDRPNYGYTF,TGTGCCAGCAGCAAAGCCCCCCGGGACAGACCTAACTATGGCTACACCTTC
TRBJ2-1,.,TRBV5-1,.,CASSLGGVYNEQFF,TGCGCCAGCAGCTTAGGCGGGGTATACAATGAGCAGTTCTTC
TRBJ1-2,.,TRBV28,.,CASSLSGTYGYTF,TGTGCCAGCAGTTTGTCCGGTACCTATGGCTACACCTTC
TRBJ2-2,TRBD2,TRBV2,.,CASSLTSGSFFWNTGELFF,TGTGCCAGCAGTCTGACTAGCGGGAGTTTTTTCTGGAACACCGGGGAGCTGTTTTTT
TRBJ2-7,.,TRBV11-2,.,CASSLDHARVSYF,TGTGCCAGCAGCTTAGATCACGCGAGGGTCTCTTACTTC
TRBJ2-7,TRBD2,TRBV7-8,.,CASTWDRGAGTSGRSVSYEQYF,TGTGCCAGCACCTGGGACAGGGGCGCTGGGACTAGCGGGAGGTCGGTATCCTACGAGCAGTACTTC
TRBJ1-1,.,TRBV6-6,.,CASTASEAFF,TGTGCCAGCACCGCCAGTGAAGCTTTCTTT
TRBJ1-2,.,TRBV7-3,.,CASSLTAGGRGYTF,TGTGCCAGCAGCTTAACCGCGGGAGGGAGAGGCTACACCTTC
TRBJ2-1,.,TRBV18,.,CASSPPARSWREQFF,TGTGCCAGCTCACCACCGGCACGCTCCTGGAGGGAGCAGTTCTTC
TRBJ2-7,.,TRBV9,.,CASSVAEFSEQYF,TGTGCCAGCAGCGTAGCTGAGTTTTCCGAGCAGTACTTC
TRBJ2-1,TRBD2,TRBV6-6,once,CASGIPGLADNNEQFF,TGTGCCAGCGGAATTCCGGGACTAGCGGATAACAATGAGCAGTTCTTC
TRBJ1-4,.,TRBV5-1,.,CASRGQANEKLFF,TGCGCCAGCAGGGGACAAGCTAATGAAAAACTGTTTTTT
TRBJ2-2,TRBD2,TRBV11-3,once,CASSPAGGPPGELFF,TGTGCCAGCAGCCCCGCGGGAGGGCCGCCCGGGGAGCTGTTTTTT
TRBJ1-3,TRBD1,TRBV2,.,CASSEAGQGIFGNTIYF,TGTGCCAGCAGTGAAGCCGGACAGGGAATATTTGGAAACACCATATATTTT
TRBJ2-1,.,TRBV2,once,CASSELAGATPNEQFF,TGTGCCAGCAGTGAACTCGCAGGGGCCACCCCCAATGAGCAGTTCTTC
TRBJ2-5,.,TRBV18,.,CASSRQETQYF,TGTGCCAGCTCGCGCCAAGAGACCCAGTACTTC
TRBJ2-3,.,TRBV11-2,.,CASSLQGFPDTQYF,TGTGCCAGCAGCCTACAGGGATTCCCAGATACGCAGTATTTT
TRBJ1-5,.,TRBV24-1,.,CATSDKRTSNQPQHF,TGTGCCACCAGTGACAAGCGGACTAGCAATCAGCCCCAGCATTTT
TRBJ2-5,.,TRBV7-9,.,CASSLDGGGETQYF,TGTGCCAGCAGCTTAGATGGGGGAGGAGAGACCCAGTACTTC
TRBJ1-5,TRBD1,TRBV5-8,once,CASSRNRGNLKNQPQHF,TGTGCCAGCAGCCGCAACAGGGGGAATTTGAAAAATCAGCCCCAGCATTTT
TRBJ2-5,.,TRBV4-2,.,CASSQDSVPQETQYF,TGTGCCAGCAGCCAAGATTCGGTACCCCAAGAGACCCAGTACTTC
TRBJ1-1,.,TRBV20-1,once,CSWRSGTEAFF,TGCAGCTGGCGCTCCGGGACAGAAGCTTTCTTT
TRBJ2-7,.,TRBV7-8,.,CASSETRTYEQYF,TGTGCCAGCAGCGAAACTAGAACCTACGAGCAGTACTTC
TRBJ2-7,.,TRBV7-9,.,CASSPAGREQYF,TGTGCCAGCAGCCCGGCGGGGCGCGAGCAGTACTTC
TRBJ1-5,.,TRBV6-9,once,CASSYSKSTHSRVPNQPQHF,TGTGCCAGCAGTTATTCGAAATCGACCCATAGCCGGGTCCCCAATCAGCCCCAGCATTTT
TRBJ2-5,.,TRBV5-1,.,CASSVIVGGAGETQYF,TGCGCCAGCAGCGTCATAGTTGGGGGCGCCGGGGAGACCCAGTACTTC
TRBJ2-7,TRBD2,TRBV5-3,.,CARSLSTSGYEQYF,TGTGCCAGAAGCTTGTCAACTAGCGGCTACGAGCAGTACTTC
TRBJ2-1,TRBD2,TRBV19,.,CASSINLRAGVSYEQFF,TGTGCCAGTAGTATTAATCTTAGAGCGGGAGTAAGCTATGAGCAGTTCTTC
TRBJ2-6,.,TRBV28,.,CASRSHGNPGANVLTF,TGTGCCAGCAGGAGTCACGGGAACCCTGGGGCCAACGTCCTGACTTTC
TRBJ2-6,TRBD2,TRBV7-8,many,CASSLVILAGFSGANVLTF,TGTGCCAGCAGCTTAGTGATACTAGCGGGCTTCTCTGGGGCCAACGTCCTGACTTTC
TRBJ1-5,.,TRBV7-9,.,CASSDPGSNQPQHF,TGTGCCAGCAGCGACCCAGGTAGCAATCAGCCCCAGCATTTT
TRBJ2-7,TRBD1,TRBV18,.,CASSPDDRGGKGSYEQYF,TGTGCCAGCTCTCCTGACGACAGGGGAGGTAAGGGGTCCTACGAGCAGTACTTC
TRBJ1-5,.,TRBV7-8,.,CASSVTRVRSLDQPQHF,TGTGCCAGCAGCGTAACCAGGGTTCGGTCCCTAGATCAGCCCCAGCATTTT
TRBJ2-1,.,TRBV2,.,CASSETGSYTIPSYNEQFF,TGTGCCAGCAGTGAAACAGGGTCCTACACCATACCCTCCTACAATGAGCAGTTCTTC
TRBJ2-5,TRBD1,TRBV18,once,CASSLGTGHQETQYF,TGTGCCAGCTCCCTGGGGACAGGGCACCAAGAGACCCAGTACTTC
TRBJ1-6,.,TRBV5-5,.,CASSLDGQGGSPLHF,TGTGCCAGCAGCTTGGATGGGCAGGGCGGTTCACCCCTCCACTTT
TRBJ2-3,.,TRBV9,.,CASSADGGDTQYF,TGTGCCAGCAGCGCCGACGGGGGAGATACGCAGTATTTT